Shown below are 18 T cell receptor beta chains from a single sample sequenced in a study of T cells in Graves' hyperthyroidism and ophthalmopathy. Amplification yielded TCR beta CDR3 regions, with RNA transcripts as the source. The HTBI set primed first-round TCR CDR3 RT-PCR. MiXCR was run by TCRdb on the multiplex PCR reads, yielding one entry per CDR3 protein. The sample records a few hundred thousand distinct CDR3 sequences, roughly 16% being singletons. Sequenced sample: blood. The source is a woman aged 25-40 years with Graves' ophthalmopathy.

This clonotype appeared a few times. The chain couples TRBV7-9 to TRBJ2-7; a weak D match, TRBD1 (5 bases). The CDR3 is 14 residues long. CDR1 is SEHNR, CDR2 FQNEAQ, per germline (reference sequence). V shed 2 bases and J shed 4 bases, with 12 bases lying between them. CDR3: CASSLKGKGYEQYF. The CDR3, as DNA: TGTGCCAGCAGCTTAAAGGGGAAGGGTTACGAGCAGTACTTC. Full variable domain (missing parts from reference TRBV7-9 and TRBJ2-7): DTGVSQNPRHKITKRGQNVTFRCDPISEHNRLYWYRQTLGQGPEFLTYFQNEAQLEKSRLLSDRFSAERPKGSFSTLEIQRTEQGDSAMYLCASSLKGKGYEQYFGPGTRLTVT.

This clonotype was picked up many times. V and J are TRBV27 and TRBJ2-7, with 9 bases identical to TRBD1. This CDR3 comprises 14 residues. Germline CDR1 and CDR2: MNHEY and SMNVEV (reference sequence). J lost 2 bases, V lost 4 bases, and 3 bases had no gene match. The CDR3: CASSSRTGAYEQYF. The CDR3, as DNA: TGTGCCAGCAGTTCCAGGACAGGGGCCTACGAGCAGTACTTC.

With respect to this clonotype: A much larger clone differs from this one at a single base, so this may be a read error. The V gene is TRBV12-3 or TRBV12-4, the J gene TRBJ1-1; the D is unclear. V shed 5 bases and J shed 0 bases, with 10 bases lying between them. The CDR3 runs to 14 residues. The CDR3 protein is CASSGEVMNTEAFF. For the CDR3, the DNA is TGTGCCAGCAGTGGGGAAGTGATGAACACTGAAGCTTTCTTT.

In DNA, the CDR3 is TGTGCCAGCAGCTTAGTTGGTAGTCTCTACAATGAGCAGTTCTTC. Protein sequence: CASSLVGSLYNEQFF. The chain employs TRBV7-9 and TRBJ2-1; D unresolved. From germline, CDR1 is SEHNR and CDR2 FQNEAQ (reference sequence). The CDR3 extends over 15 amino acids. Between the trimmed V and J ends, which lost 1 base and 3 bases, there was a span of 10 bases.

As concerns this clonotype: The junction differs from germline at one of its ends, possibly a read error. The gene calls are TRBV5-1 and TRBJ1-4; unclear D gene. Per the germline V gene, CDR1 is SGHRS and CDR2 is YFSETQ. The CDR3 has 15 amino acids. The CDR3 coding sequence is TGCGCCAGCGGCTTCGCGGGAGCAACTAATGAAAAACTGTTTTTT. It yields the protein CASGFAGATNEKLFF.

This chain uses TRBV18 with TRBJ2-5; 13 bases line up with TRBD2. Trimming took 2 bases from V and 5 from J; bases not matched to a gene: 8. Germline CDR1 KGHSH, CDR2 LQKENI. This CDR3 has 17 amino acids. CDR3 sequence: CASSPSWTSGSGETQYF. CDR3 DNA: TGTGCCAGCTCACCATCTTGGACTAGCGGGAGTGGGGAGACCCAGTACTTC.

This clonotype was picked up a small number of times. J is TRBJ2-5 and V is TRBV5-1, with D possibly called TRBD1 or TRBD2 (5 bases each). The germline V gene encodes CDR1 SGHRS and CDR2 YFSETQ. Trimming shortened V by 2 bases and J by 1 base, and 12 bases separated the two germline ends. There are 15 residues in the CDR3. CDR3 loop: CASSLSGTRQETQYF. CDR3 coding DNA: TGCGCCAGCAGCTTATCCGGGACCCGCCAAGAGACCCAGTACTTC.

This clonotype was seen once. The genes are TRBV7-9 and TRBJ2-7; maybe TRBD1 (6 bases). This CDR3 region has 17 residues. Trimming took off 1 base at V and 6 bases at J, with 22 bases between the two ends. Germline-derived CDR1 and CDR2 are SEHNR and FQNEAQ (reference sequence). The CDR3 DNA sequence: TGTGCCAGCAGCTTAGGAATGGATGCCAGGGGTCCGGGCGAGCAGTACTTC. Its protein product is CASSLGMDARGPGEQYF.

This sequence joins TRBV29-1 and TRBJ2-7; 7 positions agree with TRBD1. Unmatched junction bases numbered 4, after V lost 5 bases and J lost 0 bases. CDR3 length: 13 amino acids. The germline V gene encodes CDR1 SQVTM and CDR2 ANQGSEA. The CDR3 nucleotides read TGCAGCGTTAGGGGGACAGCCTCCTACGAGCAGTACTTC. Protein product: CSVRGTASYEQYF.

This clonotype was seen repeatedly, ten times or more. The V gene is TRBV13, the J gene TRBJ2-7; no clear D gene. The CDR3 has 13 residues. The germline V and J ends were trimmed by 5 bases and 5 bases, with 13 bases remaining between them. Germline lookup yields CDR1 PRHDT and CDR2 FYEKMQ (reference sequence). CDR3 protein: CASSPGPVNEQYF. CDR3 coding DNA: TGTGCCAGCAGCCCCGGTCCTGTCAACGAGCAGTACTTC.

This clonotype was seen repeatedly, ten times or more. The chain combines TRBV10-3 with TRBJ2-7, with D possibly being TRBD1 (6 bases). CDR3 size: 13 residues. From germline, CDR1 is ENHRY and CDR2 SYGVKD. V dropped 0 bases and J dropped 6 bases, with 9 bases sitting between them. For the CDR3, the DNA is TGTGCCATCAGTGAGTCGGCAGGGGTCGAGCAGTACTTC. Encoded protein: CAISESAGVEQYF.

The rearrangement joins TRBV6-1 to TRBJ2-7, with a weak D call TRBD1 (5 bases). The length of the CDR3 is 15 residues. Germline CDR1 is MNHNS and CDR2 is SASEGT. V lost 1 base, J lost 2 bases, and 12 bases lay in between. DNA for the CDR3: TGTGCCAGCAGTGAAGGGGCAGGGTGGACCTACGAGCAGTACTTC. This codes for CASSEGAGWTYEQYF.

This clonotype was found many times. This chain uses TRBV12-3 or TRBV12-4 with TRBJ2-7; D gene uncertain. V shed 5 bases and J shed 9 bases, with 14 bases lying between them. This CDR3 has 12 residues. CDR3 region: CASSETPVAQYF. CDR3 nucleotide sequence: TGTGCCAGCAGTGAAACCCCCGTCGCGCAGTACTTC.

As concerns this clonotype: A much more abundant neighbour one base away suggests this may be a read error. This chain links TRBV30 with TRBJ2-7; possibly TRBD2 for D (5 bases). Looked up from germline, CDR1 is GTSNPN and CDR2 is SVGIG (reference sequence). Trimming removed 1 base from V and 7 bases from J, with 23 bases in between. This CDR3 comprises 16 residues. The CDR3: CAWSASFSERWGEQYF. CDR3 sequence (DNA): TGTGCCTGGAGTGCCTCCTTTAGCGAGCGGTGGGGTGAGCAGTACTTC.

This clonotype was picked up many times. The chain carries TRBV13 and TRBJ1-2; D gene uncertain. The CDR3 is 13 amino acids. Germline CDR1 reads PRHDT; CDR2 reads FYEKMQ (reference sequence). V dropped 1 base and J dropped 4 bases, with 7 bases sitting between them. The CDR3 loop reads CASSLEAGYGYTF. CDR3 in DNA: TGTGCCAGCAGCTTAGAGGCAGGCTATGGCTACACCTTC.

The genes are TRBV5-4 and TRBJ2-5; TRBD2 aligns across 9 bases. V lost 4 bases to trimming and J lost 13 bases; unmatched junction nucleotides: 14. This CDR3 is built from 14 residues. CDR1 and CDR2 from the germline V gene are SGHNT and YYREEE (reference sequence). CDR3 loop: CASSQGLASGEGYF. CDR3 bases: TGTGCCAGCAGCCAGGGACTAGCTTCCGGGGAAGGGTACTTC.

The sample holds many counts of this clonotype. The rearrangement uses TRBV7-2 and TRBJ2-3; TRBD2 aligns across 8 bases. Germline V CDR1 and CDR2: SGHTA, FQGNSA. The CDR3 length is 17 residues. V lost 0 bases and J lost 4; bases outside the gene matches: 9. As DNA, the CDR3 is TGTGCCAGCAGCTTAGCGGGAAGCGGGAGTTTTGCAGATACGCAGTATTTT. Protein: CASSLAGSGSFADTQYF.

This clonotype was detected a few times. This chain connects TRBV28 to TRBJ2-4; TRBD2 matches 9 bases. This CDR3 is 17 amino acids long. V dropped 3 bases and J dropped 1; count of bases not matched to a gene: 7. Germline CDR1 is MDHEN and CDR2 is SYDVKM. The CDR3 DNA is TGTGCCAGCAGTTTTCCCCGGACTAGCGTCGCCAAAAACATTCAGTACTTC. Its translation: CASSFPRTSVAKNIQYF.